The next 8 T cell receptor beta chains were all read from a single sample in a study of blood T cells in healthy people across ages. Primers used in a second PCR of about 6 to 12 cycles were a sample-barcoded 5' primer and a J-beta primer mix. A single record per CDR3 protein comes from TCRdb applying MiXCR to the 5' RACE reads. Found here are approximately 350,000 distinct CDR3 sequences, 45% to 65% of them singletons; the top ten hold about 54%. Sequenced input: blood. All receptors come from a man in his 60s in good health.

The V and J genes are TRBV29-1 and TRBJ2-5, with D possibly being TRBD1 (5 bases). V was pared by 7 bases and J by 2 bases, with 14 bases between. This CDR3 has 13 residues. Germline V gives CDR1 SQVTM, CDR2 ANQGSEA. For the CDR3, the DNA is TGCAGCGCGGACACAATAACACAAGAGACCCAGTACTTC. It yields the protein CSADTITQETQYF.

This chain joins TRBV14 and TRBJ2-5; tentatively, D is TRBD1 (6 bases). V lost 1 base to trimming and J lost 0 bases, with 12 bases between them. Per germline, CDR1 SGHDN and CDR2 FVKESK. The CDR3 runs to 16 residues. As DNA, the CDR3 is TGTGCCAGCAGCCAAGTAACAGGGTCCTACCAAGAGACCCAGTACTTC. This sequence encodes CASSQVTGSYQETQYF.

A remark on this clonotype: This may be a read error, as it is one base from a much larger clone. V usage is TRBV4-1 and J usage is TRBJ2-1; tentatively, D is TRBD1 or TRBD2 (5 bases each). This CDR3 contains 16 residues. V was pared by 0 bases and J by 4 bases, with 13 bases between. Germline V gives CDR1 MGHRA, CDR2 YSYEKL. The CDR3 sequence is CASSQDVGTSYNEQFF. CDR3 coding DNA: TGCGCCAGCAGCCAAGATGTCGGGACCTCATACAATGAGCAGTTCTTC.

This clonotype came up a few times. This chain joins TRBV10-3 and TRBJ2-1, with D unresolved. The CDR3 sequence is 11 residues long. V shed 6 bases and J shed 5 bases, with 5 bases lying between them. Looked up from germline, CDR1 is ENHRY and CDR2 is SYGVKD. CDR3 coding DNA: TGTGCCATCAGCGCTCACAATGAGCAGTTCTTC. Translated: CAISAHNEQFF.

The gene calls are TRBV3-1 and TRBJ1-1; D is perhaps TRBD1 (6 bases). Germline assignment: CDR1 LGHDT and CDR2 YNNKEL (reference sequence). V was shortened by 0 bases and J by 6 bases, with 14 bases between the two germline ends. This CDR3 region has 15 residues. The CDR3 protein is CASSQEGGEVSEAFF. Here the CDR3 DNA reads TGTGCCAGCAGCCAAGAAGGGGGGGAGGTCTCTGAAGCTTTCTTT.

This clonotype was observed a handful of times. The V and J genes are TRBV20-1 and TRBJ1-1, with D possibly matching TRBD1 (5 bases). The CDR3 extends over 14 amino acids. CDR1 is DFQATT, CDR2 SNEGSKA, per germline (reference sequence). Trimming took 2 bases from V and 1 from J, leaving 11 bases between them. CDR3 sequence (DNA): TGCAGTGCTAGACTATTAGACAGGAACACTGAAGCTTTCTTT. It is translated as CSARLLDRNTEAFF.

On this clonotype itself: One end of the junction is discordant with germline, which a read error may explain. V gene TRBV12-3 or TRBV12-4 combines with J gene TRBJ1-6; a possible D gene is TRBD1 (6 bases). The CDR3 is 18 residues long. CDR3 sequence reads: CANSSDRTGSTYNSPLHF. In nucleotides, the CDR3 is TGTGCCAACAGTAGCGATCGTACAGGGTCCACCTATAATTCACCCCTCCACTTT.

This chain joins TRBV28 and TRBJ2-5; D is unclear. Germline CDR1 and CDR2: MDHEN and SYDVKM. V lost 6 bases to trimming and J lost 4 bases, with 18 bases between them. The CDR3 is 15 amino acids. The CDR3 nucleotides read TGTGCCAGCAGCACCAGACATTCTTATGGAGAGACCCAGTACTTC. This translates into CASSTRHSYGETQYF.